This T cell receptor (beta chain) was sequenced in a study of OX40 agonist ivuxolimab in advanced cancers. About the investigation overall: Ivuxolimab was an agonistic, fully human IgG2 monoclonal antibody directed against OX40 (CD134), a costimulatory receptor. Partial responses occurred in three dose-escalation patients, of whom one had hepatocellular carcinoma and two had cutaneous melanoma. Peripheral TCRbeta sequencing was intended to test whether TCR sequence diversity was altered and clonal T-cell expansion was caused by ivuxolimab. In the dose-escalation cohort, around four fifths of patients were male, and the mean age was approximately 60 years, with a range of about 20 to 90. Of the approximately 50 patients in dose escalation, some 20 had hepatocellular carcinoma, some 15 had melanoma, 9 had renal cell carcinoma and 9 had head and neck cancer. Patients were allowed to have had prior anti-PD-1, anti-PD-L1 or anti-CTLA-4 therapy, and around 37% of the dose-escalation patients had previously received checkpoint inhibitors. Intravenous ivuxolimab was administered to patients every 2 weeks at six dose levels: 0.01, 0.1, 0.3, 1.5, 3 and 10 mg/kg. The monotherapy dose-escalation portion (N of about 50 patients) of the phase I ivuxolimab trial is reported in the paper. Broad study findings and their caveats: After ivuxolimab, more expanded clones were found on average in CD8+ T cells than in CD4+ T cells. In partial responders in the 0.1-3.0 mg/kg groups, normalized peripheral clonal expansion was found to be among the lowest, especially among CD8+ T cells. Which antigens the clonally expanded peripheral T cells were specific for was not determined. Low levels of normalized T-cell clonal expansion were also seen in some patients who did not respond. At doses of 0.1 to 3.0 mg/kg, clonal expansion of both CD4+ and CD8+ blood T cells was observed from baseline to week 6.

The junction shows trimming of 2 bases on V and 0 bases on J, and the gene matches do not reach 10 bases of it. The germline V gene (reference sequence) sets CDR1 to LNHDA and CDR2 to SQIVND. The CDR3 measures 18 amino acids from cysteine to phenylalanine. The read is trimmed to its CDR3 DNA, 54 bases read in frame from base 1. Patients with autoimmune disease history or receiving systemic immunosuppression were excluded from the trial. In every dose cohort, peripheral blood was drawn for TCR sequencing at baseline, cycle 4 day 1, and cycle 7 day 1. The samples were taken from a phase I, first-in-human, multicenter, open-label dose-escalation trial of ivuxolimab. Adults with locally advanced or metastatic melanoma, renal cell carcinoma, hepatocellular carcinoma or head and neck squamous cell carcinoma were enrolled in the trial. CD4+ and CD8+ T cells were sorted separately from peripheral blood before TCR sequencing.

Comment on this clone: What this receptor recognizes is not known. No much larger clone exists at a distance of one base, and base qualities are not known.

To sequence the TCRbeta CDR3 region, genomic DNA was isolated from the sorted cells. The immunoSEQ Assay was used to sequence the TCRbeta CDR3 regions. Not all clones reach the TCRdb copy of this immuneACCESS table, which keeps in-frame sequences only. Checked studies attribute under half of the gap to unresolved V genes and leave the rest unexplained. A total of approximately 70,000 clones appear in this sample, under 95% of them only once. The ten top clones hold about 5.9% of the sample. This clonotype was sampled from an adult with an advanced solid tumor such as melanoma, head and neck, liver or kidney cancer. This chain joins TRBV19 to TRBJ1-5; 7 central bases correspond to TRBD1. This specimen was CD4+ or CD8+ T cells sorted from blood, taken in a trial of the OX40 agonist ivuxolimab. This receptor has the CDR3 CASSILDLGQYSNQPQHF. At the DNA level, the sequence is TGTGCCAGTAGTATATTAGATTTGGGACAGTATAGCAATCAGCCCCAGCATTTT.